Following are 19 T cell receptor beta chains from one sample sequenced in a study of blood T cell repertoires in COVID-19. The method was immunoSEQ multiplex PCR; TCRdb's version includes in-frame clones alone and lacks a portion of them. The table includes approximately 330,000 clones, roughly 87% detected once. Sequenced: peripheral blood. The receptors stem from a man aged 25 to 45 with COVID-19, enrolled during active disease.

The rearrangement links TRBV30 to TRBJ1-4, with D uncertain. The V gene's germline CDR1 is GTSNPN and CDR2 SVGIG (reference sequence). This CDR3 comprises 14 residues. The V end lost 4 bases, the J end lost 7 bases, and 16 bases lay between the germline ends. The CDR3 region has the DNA TGTGCCTGGACCTTGCCCTCTATCGGTGAAAAACTGTTTTTT. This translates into CAWTLPSIGEKLFF.

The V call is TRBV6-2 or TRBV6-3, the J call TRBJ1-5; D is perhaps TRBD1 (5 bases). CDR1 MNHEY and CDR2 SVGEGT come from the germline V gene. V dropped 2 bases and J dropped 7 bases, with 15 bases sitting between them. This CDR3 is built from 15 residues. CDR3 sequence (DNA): TGTGCCAGCAGTTACATCGGGGGTGGTGGGCAGCCCCAGCATTTT. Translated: CASSYIGGGGQPQHF.

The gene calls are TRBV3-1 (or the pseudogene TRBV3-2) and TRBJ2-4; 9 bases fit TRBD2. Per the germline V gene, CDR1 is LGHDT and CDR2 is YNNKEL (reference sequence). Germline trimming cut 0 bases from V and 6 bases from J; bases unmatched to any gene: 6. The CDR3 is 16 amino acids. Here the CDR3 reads CASSQDFSGSGNIQYF. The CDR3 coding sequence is TGTGCCAGCAGCCAAGATTTTAGCGGGAGCGGAAACATTCAGTACTTC.

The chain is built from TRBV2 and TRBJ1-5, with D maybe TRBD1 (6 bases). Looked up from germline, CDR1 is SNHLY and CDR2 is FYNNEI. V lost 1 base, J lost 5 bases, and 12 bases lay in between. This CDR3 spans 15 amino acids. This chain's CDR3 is CASSEDRDTYQPQHF. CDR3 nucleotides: TGTGCCAGCAGTGAAGACCGGGACACCTATCAGCCCCAGCATTTT. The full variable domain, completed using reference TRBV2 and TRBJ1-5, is EPEVTQTPSHQVTQMGQEVILRCVPISNHLYFYWYRQILGQKVEFLVSFYNNEISEKSEIFDDQFSVERPDGSNFTLKIRSTKLEDSAMYFCASSEDRDTYQPQHFGDGTRLSIL.

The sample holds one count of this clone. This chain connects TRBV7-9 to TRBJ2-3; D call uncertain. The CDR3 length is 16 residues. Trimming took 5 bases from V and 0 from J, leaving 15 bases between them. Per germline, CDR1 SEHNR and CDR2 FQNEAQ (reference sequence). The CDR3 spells CASSPYIDPSTDTQYF. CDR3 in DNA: TGTGCCAGCAGCCCATACATCGATCCTAGCACAGATACGCAGTATTTT. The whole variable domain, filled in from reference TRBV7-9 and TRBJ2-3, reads DTGVSQNPRHKITKRGQNVTFRCDPISEHNRLYWYRQTLGQGPEFLTYFQNEAQLEKSRLLSDRFSAERPKGSFSTLEIQRTEQGDSAMYLCASSPYIDPSTDTQYFGPGTRLTVL.

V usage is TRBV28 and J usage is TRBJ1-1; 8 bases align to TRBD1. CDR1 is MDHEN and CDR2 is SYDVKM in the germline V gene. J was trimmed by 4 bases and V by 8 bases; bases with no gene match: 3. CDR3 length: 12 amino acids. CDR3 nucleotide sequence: TGTGCCAGCGGAACAGGGGGCACTGAAGCTTTCTTT. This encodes CASGTGGTEAFF.

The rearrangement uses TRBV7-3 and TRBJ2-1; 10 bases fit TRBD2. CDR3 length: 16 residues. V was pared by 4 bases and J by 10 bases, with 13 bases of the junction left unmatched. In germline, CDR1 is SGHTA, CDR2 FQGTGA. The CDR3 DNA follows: TGTGCCAGCAGCTCCACCACTAGCGGGGCACGGGGGGAGCAGTTCTTC. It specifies CASSSTTSGARGEQFF.

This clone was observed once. The CDR3 bases are TGCGCCAGCAGCCAAGAACTAGCGGTTTGGGCCTACGAGCAGTACTTC. Translation gives CASSQELAVWAYEQYF. This sequence joins TRBV4-3 and TRBJ2-7; 8 positions match TRBD2. The CDR3 has 16 amino acids. In germline, CDR1 is LGHNA, CDR2 YSLEER. The V and J ends lost 0 bases and 2 bases, in that order; junction bases with no gene match: 6.

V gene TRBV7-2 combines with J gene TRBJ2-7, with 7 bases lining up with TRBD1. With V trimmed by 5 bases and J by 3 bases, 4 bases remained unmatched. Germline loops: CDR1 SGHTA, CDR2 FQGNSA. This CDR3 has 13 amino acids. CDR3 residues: CASSPTGSYEQYF. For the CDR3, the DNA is TGTGCCAGCAGCCCGACAGGGAGCTACGAGCAGTACTTC.

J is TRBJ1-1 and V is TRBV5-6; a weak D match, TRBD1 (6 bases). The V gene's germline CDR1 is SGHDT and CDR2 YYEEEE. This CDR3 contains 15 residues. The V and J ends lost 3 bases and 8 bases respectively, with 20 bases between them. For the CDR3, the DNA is TGTGCCAGCAGCTCCTCTTCGGCAGGGGTAAGAGAAGCTTTCTTT. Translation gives CASSSSSAGVREAFF.

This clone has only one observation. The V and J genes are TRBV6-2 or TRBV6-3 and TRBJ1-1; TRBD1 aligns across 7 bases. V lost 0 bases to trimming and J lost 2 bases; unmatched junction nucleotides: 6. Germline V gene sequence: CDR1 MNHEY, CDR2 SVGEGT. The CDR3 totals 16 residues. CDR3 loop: CASSYSGDRENTEAFF. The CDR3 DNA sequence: TGTGCCAGCAGTTACTCTGGGGACAGAGAAAACACTGAAGCTTTCTTT.

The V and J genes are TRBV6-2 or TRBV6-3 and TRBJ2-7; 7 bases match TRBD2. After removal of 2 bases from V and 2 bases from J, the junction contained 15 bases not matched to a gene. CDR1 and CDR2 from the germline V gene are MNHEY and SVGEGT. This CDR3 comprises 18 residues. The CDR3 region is CASSYRSGDGPTPYEQYF. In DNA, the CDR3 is TGTGCCAGCAGTTACCGCAGCGGGGACGGCCCAACTCCCTACGAGCAGTACTTC.

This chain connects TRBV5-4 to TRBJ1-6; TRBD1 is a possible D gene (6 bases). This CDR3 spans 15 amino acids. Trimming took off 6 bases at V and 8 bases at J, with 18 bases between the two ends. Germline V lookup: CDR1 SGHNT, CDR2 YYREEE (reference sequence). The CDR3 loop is CASTTQGMVDSPLHF. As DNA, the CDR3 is TGTGCCAGCACCACCCAGGGGATGGTGGATTCACCCCTCCACTTT.

The CDR3 here is CASSLSLDNAPYEQYF. In DNA form, the CDR3 reads TGTGCCAGCTCCCTTTCCTTGGACAATGCCCCCTACGAGCAGTACTTC. The V and J genes are TRBV18 and TRBJ2-7, with D maybe TRBD1 (5 bases). V lost 6 bases and J 2 bases, leaving 20 bases between the germline ends. This CDR3 region has 16 residues. Germline V lookup: CDR1 KGHSH, CDR2 LQKENI.

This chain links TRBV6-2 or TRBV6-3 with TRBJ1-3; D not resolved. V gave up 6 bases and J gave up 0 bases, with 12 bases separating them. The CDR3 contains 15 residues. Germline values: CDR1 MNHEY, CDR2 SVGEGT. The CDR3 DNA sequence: TGTGCCAGCAGCCGAATCCCGAGCTCTGGAAACACCATATATTTT. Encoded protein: CASSRIPSSGNTIYF.

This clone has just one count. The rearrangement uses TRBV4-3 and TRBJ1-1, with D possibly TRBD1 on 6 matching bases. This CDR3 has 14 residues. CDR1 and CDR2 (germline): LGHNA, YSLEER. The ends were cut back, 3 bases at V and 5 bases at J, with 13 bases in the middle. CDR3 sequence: CASSQGQRRTEAFF. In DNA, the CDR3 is TGCGCCAGCAGCCAGGGACAAAGGAGGACTGAAGCTTTCTTT.

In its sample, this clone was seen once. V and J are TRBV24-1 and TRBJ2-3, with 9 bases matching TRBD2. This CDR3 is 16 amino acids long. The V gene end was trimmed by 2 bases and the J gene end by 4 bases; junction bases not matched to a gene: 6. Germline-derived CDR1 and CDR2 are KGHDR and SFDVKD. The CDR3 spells CATSDYGSGGSDTQYF. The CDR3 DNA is TGTGCCACCAGTGATTATGGTAGCGGGGGTTCAGATACGCAGTATTTT.

The DNA for the CDR3 is TGTGCCAGCAGCTTGAGGACAGACATGAACACTGAAGCTTTCTTT. It translates to CASSLRTDMNTEAFF. V usage is TRBV5-5 and J usage is TRBJ1-1; maybe TRBD1 (6 bases). The CDR3 contains 15 residues. Germline V gene lookup returns CDR1 SGHKS and CDR2 YYEKEE (reference sequence). The germline V and J ends were trimmed by 1 base and 0 bases, with 10 bases remaining between them.

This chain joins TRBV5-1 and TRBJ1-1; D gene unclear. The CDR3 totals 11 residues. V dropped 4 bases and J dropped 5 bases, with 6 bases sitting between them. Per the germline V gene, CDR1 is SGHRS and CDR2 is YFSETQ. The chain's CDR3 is CASSGGTEAFF. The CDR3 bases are TGCGCCAGCAGCGGAGGGACTGAAGCTTTCTTT.